Sequencing of this T cell receptor beta chain was carried out in a study of shared clonotypes between healthy human individuals (dated by TCRdb to between 2020 and 2021). With respect to the entire study: A couple of women and three men aged 18 to 49 years were included in the cohort. To increase sequencing depth and limit assay-specific biases, TCR repertoire library preparation and sequencing were carried out by different laboratories using diverse techniques. The study deeply sequenced blood TCR repertoires of about 5 healthy adults to estimate repertoire size and the extent of clonotype sharing between individuals. For each donor, CD4 naive and CD4 memory were each run on three plates, CD8 naive on two plates, and CD8 memory on one plate. Between about 0.85 and 8.9 billion PBMCs per donor were obtained by leukapheresis. Study-wide findings and limitations: Pairwise subsampling indicated that sequencing depth was expected to affect the degree of clonotype sharing among donors. Naive subsets generally had larger estimated clonotype richness than memory subsets did. Across a handful of donors, roughly 5% of naive CD4, over 3% of naive CD8, under 2.5% of memory CD4, and 0.4% of memory CD8 clonotypes were shared. Compared with non-shared clonotypes, the clonotypes found in all four sorted-subset donors had higher generation probabilities. The small number of donors limited the genetic and exposure-history diversity represented. Only blood was sampled, and tissue TCR repertoires likely differ from those in blood. Rarefaction of sorted-subset datasets indicated incomplete sequencing despite the large sequencing depth.

Deletion took 3 bases off V and 7 bases off J, with a span of 9 bases between the germline ends. CDR3 length: 13 amino acids, cysteine to phenylalanine. Only the CDR3 part of the read is kept: 39 bases, read in frame from the first base. From a lookup of the germline V gene, CDR1 and CDR2 are MDHEN and SYDVKM. Remarks on this clone: Its antigen remains unidentified. Per-nucleotide qualities are absent, and no much larger clonotype sits a single base away.

CD8 naive samples consisted of CD45RO-negative cells that were positively selected for CCR7, yielding a CD45RA+CCR7+ population without TemRA cells. Donors were healthy HIV-negative adults with no recently reported acute infections or vaccinations. Only Caucasian adults living in Nashville, Tennessee, USA were represented among the donors. Blood was collected by leukapheresis, and PBMCs were isolated by Ficoll-Histopaque density gradient centrifugation and then cryopreserved in liquid nitrogen vapor phase. Purity and quantity of every magnetically sorted T cell population were checked by analytical flow cytometry. Each sorted fraction had its genomic DNA isolated and then quantified by UV absorbance on a Nanodrop 2000c. Using the deep immunoSEQ assay, TCR CDR3 regions were amplified from genomic DNA by multiplex PCR. For each cell subset, the extracted genomic DNA was distributed evenly across all wells of several immunoSEQ 96-well plates, and each plate served as one replicate. For sorted subsets, 150 to 250 ng genomic DNA, equal to 30,000 or so T cell genomes, was loaded into each replicate PCR. The purified libraries were quantified using a Qubit 3.0 fluorometer, sized with a Bioanalyzer 2100, and then quantified again using the KAPA Library Quantification kit. Every immunoSEQ 96-well plate was sequenced on a separate single-read 150-cycle Illumina NextSeq 550 flow cell. The original pipeline was this. Because only junctional sequences without quality scores were contained in the immunoSEQ output, filtering matching that applied to full-length reads could not be performed. To assign V/J genes and CDR3, sequences were annotated using PyIR, a Python wrapper for IgBLAST v1.9, with IMGT germline references. Reads with weak V/J assignments (E-value above 1e-6), missing CDR3, stop codons, out-of-frame junctions, or ambiguous translated residues were removed. V3J clonotypes were defined by identical inferred V gene, J gene, and CDR3 amino acid sequence. To compute the percentage overlap between repertoires, the number of shared unique clonotypes was divided by the size of the smaller repertoire. RTK rarefaction, the Chao1 estimator, and Recon v2.1 estimates of unobserved clonotypes were used to assess repertoire richness. For all TCRbeta clonotypes obtained by the gDNA method from a handful of donors, generation probabilities were computed with OLGA. This immuneACCESS table, as held by TCRdb, lists in-frame sequences with V and J called but not all clones. Of the missing ones, under half trace to an unresolved V gene in checked studies; the others have no known cause. From that table come the V and J calls and clone size; the DNA was used to work out D and trimming. The sample table contains about 2.2 million clones; only one count was recorded for about 92% of them. The biggest ten clones account for 1.7% of the sample.

Material: naive CD8+ T cells from PBMCs. Interpreted using the paper, the cell subset or site label stands for: CD45RA+CCR7+. The sequence was obtained from a man aged 18 to 29 in good health. Some clones in this sample may be carry-over from other donors' samples. The chain is encoded by TRBV28 joined to TRBJ2-2; the D gene cannot be resolved beyond TRBD1 or TRBD2, each matching 5 bases. The CDR3: CASSLGVYGELFF. The nucleotide sequence reads TGTGCCAGCAGTTTGGGGGTCTACGGGGAGCTGTTTTTT.